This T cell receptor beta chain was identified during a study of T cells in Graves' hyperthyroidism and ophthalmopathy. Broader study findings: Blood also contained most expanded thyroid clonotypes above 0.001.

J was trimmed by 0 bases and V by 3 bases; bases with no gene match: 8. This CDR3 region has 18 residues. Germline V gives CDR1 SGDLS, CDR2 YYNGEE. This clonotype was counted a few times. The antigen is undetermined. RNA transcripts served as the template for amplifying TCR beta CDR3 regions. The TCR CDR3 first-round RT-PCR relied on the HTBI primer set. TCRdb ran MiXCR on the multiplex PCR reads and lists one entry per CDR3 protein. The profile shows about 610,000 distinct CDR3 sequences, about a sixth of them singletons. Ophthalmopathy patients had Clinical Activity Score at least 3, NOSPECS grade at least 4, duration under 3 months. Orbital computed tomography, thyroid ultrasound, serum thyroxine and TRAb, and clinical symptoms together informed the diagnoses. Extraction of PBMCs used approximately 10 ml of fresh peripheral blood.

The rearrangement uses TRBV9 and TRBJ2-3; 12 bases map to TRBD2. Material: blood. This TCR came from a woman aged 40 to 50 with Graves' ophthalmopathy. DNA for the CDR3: TGTGCCAGCAGCGCGACTAGCGGGGGTATTCTTAGCACAGATACGCAGTATTTT. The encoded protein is CASSATSGGILSTDTQYF.